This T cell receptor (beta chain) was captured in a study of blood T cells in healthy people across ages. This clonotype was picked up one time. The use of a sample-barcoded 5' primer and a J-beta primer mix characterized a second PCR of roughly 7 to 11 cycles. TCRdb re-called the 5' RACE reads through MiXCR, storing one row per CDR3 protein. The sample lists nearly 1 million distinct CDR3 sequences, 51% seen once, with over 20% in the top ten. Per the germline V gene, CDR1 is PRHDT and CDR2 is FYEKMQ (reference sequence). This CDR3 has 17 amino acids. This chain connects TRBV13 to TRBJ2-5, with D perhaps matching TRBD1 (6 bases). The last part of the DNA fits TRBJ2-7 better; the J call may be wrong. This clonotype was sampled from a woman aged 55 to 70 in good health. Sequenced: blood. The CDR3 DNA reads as TGTGCCAGCAGCGAACGGATCAGGGACACGACAGCCCACGAGCAGTACTTC. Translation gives CASSERIRDTTAHEQYF.